This is a list of T cell receptor beta chains from one sample in a study of T cells in localized non-small cell lung cancer. Here immunoSEQ multiplex PCR was the method, and the copy in TCRdb shows in-frame clones only, minus some. Altogether under 35,000 clones are present, more than 85% being singletons, with the ten largest covering more than 25%. The specimen comprised peripheral blood, sampled before any cancer treatment. These receptors were obtained from a female donor older than 55 with stage I lung adenocarcinoma. The CDR3 runs from the conserved cysteine through the conserved F or W. A D gene is named only where the DNA matches it firmly. A clone size is listed for some rows: how often the clone was seen (once, few, many), or a class if it is expanded.

d_call	clone_size	v_call	j_call	cdr3_aa	cdr3_nt
NA	NA	TRBV6-5	TRBJ1-1	CASSYETRGRTEAFF	TGTGCCAGCAGTTACGAGACCAGGGGTCGCACTGAAGCTTTCTTT
NA	NA	TRBV9	TRBJ2-3	CASNFGRAADTQYF	TGTGCCAGCAATTTTGGCAGGGCCGCAGATACGCAGTATTTT
NA	NA	TRBV18	TRBJ2-1	CASSPKPWGEQFF	TGTGCCAGCTCACCCAAACCGTGGGGTGAGCAGTTCTTC
NA	NA	TRBV6-1	TRBJ1-2	CASTPDRNYGYTF	TGTGCCAGCACCCCCGACAGGAACTATGGCTACACCTTC
TRBD1	NA	TRBV7-9	TRBJ1-3	CASSPRQGQIGNTIYF	TGTGCCAGCAGCCCGAGACAGGGACAAATCGGAAACACCATATATTTT
NA	NA	TRBV28	TRBJ2-7	CASDFGQGHEQYF	TGTGCCAGCGATTTCGGGCAGGGCCACGAGCAGTACTTC
TRBD1	NA	TRBV6-1	TRBJ2-7	CASSEQTDPWDSYEQYF	TGTGCCAGCAGTGAACAAACGGATCCCTGGGACAGTTACGAGCAGTACTTC
TRBD1	NA	TRBV7-9	TRBJ1-2	CASSRGTDQPYGYTF	TGTGCCAGCAGCAGAGGGACAGACCAACCCTATGGCTACACCTTC
NA	NA	TRBV29-1	TRBJ2-7	CSVGYSYEQYF	TGCAGCGTCGGGTACTCCTACGAGCAGTACTTC
TRBD2	once	TRBV11-2	TRBJ2-5	CASSFGLAGGRHYGETQYF	TGTGCCAGCAGCTTCGGACTAGCGGGGGGGCGGCACTACGGGGAGACCCAGTACTTC
NA	NA	TRBV28	TRBJ2-1	CASSSYNEQFF	TGTGCCAGCAGTTCCTACAATGAGCAGTTCTTC
NA	NA	TRBV18	TRBJ2-5	CASSPRTEETQYF	TGTGCCAGCTCACCACGGACGGAAGAGACCCAGTACTTC
TRBD1	NA	TRBV2	TRBJ2-1	CASSLTGGSSNEQFF	TGTGCCAGCAGTCTTACAGGGGGCTCCAGCAATGAGCAGTTCTTC
TRBD2	NA	TRBV28	TRBJ2-5	CASTSLAGDVETQYF	TGTGCCAGCACTTCTCTAGCGGGAGACGTGGAGACCCAGTACTTC
NA	NA	TRBV5-1	TRBJ1-4	CASSLGQEGEKLFF	TGCGCCAGCAGCTTGGGACAGGAAGGGGAAAAACTGTTTTTT
NA	NA	TRBV28	TRBJ1-5	CASFPSNQPQHF	TGTGCCAGCTTCCCTAGCAATCAGCCCCAGCATTTT
TRBD2	NA	TRBV7-2	TRBJ2-5	CASSDGTSGKMETQYF	TGTGCCAGCAGCGATGGGACTAGCGGGAAAATGGAGACCCAGTACTTC
NA	NA	TRBV18	TRBJ1-4	CASSPSEKLFF	TGTGCCAGCTCACCATCCGAAAAACTGTTTTTT
TRBD2	NA	TRBV6-6	TRBJ2-7	CASSPHAGGVDEQYF	TGTGCCAGCAGTCCGCACGCGGGGGGAGTCGACGAGCAGTACTTC
NA	NA	TRBV27	TRBJ2-7	CASSLLGTDYEQYF	TGTGCCAGCAGTTTACTAGGGACCGACTACGAGCAGTACTTC